Listed here are 20 T cell receptor beta chains from one sample, sequenced in a study of T cell changes during pregnancy in multiple sclerosis. Libraries were prepared by immunoSEQ multiplex PCR; TCRdb keeps only in-frame clonotypes and omits some of them. The sample carries over 55,000 clones, 90% to 95% recorded once. The specimen comprised peripheral blood, sampled after pregnancy. The receptor set was obtained from a female donor with multiple sclerosis, enrolled in a pregnancy study.

About this clone itself: One junction end disagrees with the germline gene, perhaps due to a read error. The chain recombines TRBV19 with TRBJ2-7; 9 bases map to TRBD2. This CDR3 has 15 amino acids. Germline assignment: CDR1 LNHDA and CDR2 SQIVND (reference sequence). The chain's CDR3 is CASGIAAGGFYEQYF. The CDR3 DNA is TGTGCCAGTGGTATAGCGGCGGGAGGGTTCTACGAGCAGTACTTC.

The chain joins TRBV19 to TRBJ2-1, with D uncertain. The CDR3 sequence is 14 residues long. CDR1 and CDR2 (germline): LNHDA, SQIVND (reference sequence). V shed 4 bases and J shed 6 bases, with 13 bases lying between them. The CDR3 DNA is TGTGCCAGTAGTACCCATCTCCTAGGCAATGAGCAGTTCTTC. This gives the protein CASSTHLLGNEQFF.

The J gene is TRBJ1-3, the V gene TRBV28; perhaps TRBD1 as D (6 bases). The CDR3 loop spans 14 amino acids. Germline loops: CDR1 MDHEN, CDR2 SYDVKM. V lost 9 bases and J lost 0, with 12 bases in between. The CDR3, as DNA: TGTGCCAGGAATCAGGGGCACTCTGGAAACACCATATATTTT. Its translation is CARNQGHSGNTIYF.

The chain employs TRBV19 and TRBJ1-2, with 7 positions matching TRBD1. From germline, CDR1 is LNHDA and CDR2 SQIVND (reference sequence). This CDR3 is built from 16 residues. V shed 3 bases and J 2 bases; nucleotides not matched to a gene: 9. The CDR3, as DNA: TGTGCCAGTAGTATGCCACGACAGGGACAGAACTATGGCTACACCTTC. Amino acids: CASSMPRQGQNYGYTF.

V gene TRBV19 combines with J gene TRBJ2-3, with 8 bases identical to TRBD1. Germline loops: CDR1 LNHDA, CDR2 SQIVND (reference sequence). V trimming: 7 bases; J trimming: 3 bases; junction bases outside the gene matches: 21. CDR3 size: 19 residues. The CDR3 sequence is CASTSNKPGTGLITDTQYF. The CDR3, as DNA: TGTGCCAGTACGAGTAACAAGCCCGGGACAGGCCTTATTACAGATACGCAGTATTTT.

The chain links TRBV5-4 to TRBJ2-1; 12 bases fit TRBD2. With 0 bases clipped from V and 1 base from J, the junction kept 11 bases outside the gene matches. This CDR3 is built from 20 residues. Germline loops: CDR1 SGHNT, CDR2 YYREEE (reference sequence). Written as DNA, the CDR3 is TGTGCCAGCAGCTTGGTGTTCGCACTAGCGGGAGGTACATCCTACAATGAGCAGTTCTTC. Encoded protein: CASSLVFALAGGTSYNEQFF.

The chain couples TRBV29-1 to TRBJ2-7; 11 bases are a match to TRBD1. The CDR3 covers 13 residues. The junction had 5 bases not matched to a gene; V was cut back by 4 bases and J by 6 bases. CDR1 and CDR2 (germline): SQVTM, ANQGSEA. The CDR3 region is CSVAGQGALEQYF. Written as DNA, the CDR3 is TGCAGCGTTGCCGGACAGGGGGCTCTCGAGCAGTACTTC.

The chain has TRBV19 and TRBJ2-1; the D gene is possibly TRBD2 (6 bases). This CDR3 contains 15 residues. Deletions cut 4 bases from V and 7 bases from J, with 17 bases between. Germline CDR1 reads LNHDA; CDR2 reads SQIVND (reference sequence). CDR3 nucleotides: TGTGCCAGTAGTACCCCGGGACTGATGGGGAATGAGCAGTTCTTC. This gives the protein CASSTPGLMGNEQFF.

This clone was counted a single time. V gene TRBV2 combines with J gene TRBJ1-2, with TRBD1 matching over 9 bases. There are 13 residues in the CDR3. Germline V gene lookup returns CDR1 SNHLY and CDR2 FYNNEI. Unmatched junction bases numbered 9, after V lost 8 bases and J lost 8 bases. The CDR3 sequence: CASLRTGESGYTF. The CDR3 region has the DNA TGTGCCAGCCTCAGGACAGGGGAATCGGGCTACACCTTC.

The chain has TRBV7-2 and TRBJ2-7; 12 bases are shared with TRBD2. This CDR3 spans 15 amino acids. CDR1 and CDR2 from the germline V gene are SGHTA and FQGNSA. With V trimmed by 5 bases and J by 9 bases, 11 bases remained unmatched. In nucleotides, the CDR3 is TGTGCCAGCAGCCCCCGACTAGCGGGAGTAGTGTTGCAGTACTTC. This encodes CASSPRLAGVVLQYF. The full variable domain, rest sourced from reference TRBV7-2 and TRBJ2-7, is GAGVSQSPSNKVTEKGKDVELRCDPISGHTALYWYRQSLGQGLEFLIYFQGNSAPDKSGLPSDRFSAERTGGSVSTLTIQRTQQEDSAVYLCASSPRLAGVVLQYFGPGTRLTVT.

This chain connects TRBV5-6 to TRBJ1-2; D remains unclear. The germline CDR1 and CDR2 sequences are SGHDT and YYEEEE. The V and J ends lost 1 base and 0 bases respectively, with 10 bases between them. The CDR3 loop spans 15 amino acids. The CDR3 is CASSLWGDSNYGYTF. DNA of the CDR3: TGTGCCAGCAGCTTGTGGGGAGATTCTAACTATGGCTACACCTTC.

The genes are TRBV5-1 and TRBJ2-1, with 10 bases matching TRBD2. This CDR3 spans 15 amino acids. J was trimmed by 9 bases and V by 4 bases; bases with no gene match: 10. The germline V gene encodes CDR1 SGHRS and CDR2 YFSETQ. The CDR3 here is CASSLTSGNVGEQFF. The CDR3 DNA reads TGCGCCAGCAGCCTTACTAGCGGGAATGTAGGTGAGCAGTTCTTC.

Details on this clone: The junction differs from germline at one of its ends, possibly a read error. J is TRBJ1-2 and V is TRBV19, with D uncertain. The CDR3 loop spans 15 amino acids. The germline gives CDR1 LNHDA, CDR2 SQIVND (reference sequence). The CDR3 sequence is CVSTPRESYNYGYTF. The CDR3 bases are TGTGTCAGTACCCCGAGAGAGAGCTACAACTATGGCTACACCTTC.

The J gene is TRBJ2-1, the V gene TRBV13; D gene uncertain. Trimming stripped 5 bases from V and 3 bases from J, with 8 bases between. The CDR3 covers 13 residues. The germline CDR1 and CDR2 sequences are PRHDT and FYEKMQ (reference sequence). Here the CDR3 DNA reads TGTGCCAGCAGCGCCCTACTCTACAATGAGCAGTTCTTC. Protein product: CASSALLYNEQFF.

The rearrangement links TRBV5-1 to TRBJ2-2, with 10 bases that match TRBD2. This CDR3 spans 19 amino acids. Germline V CDR1 and CDR2: SGHRS, YFSETQ. The V and J ends lost 2 bases and 1 base, in that order; junction bases with no gene match: 11. Here the CDR3 DNA reads TGCGCCAGCAGCTTCTCAGATTTCGGACTAGCGGAGAACACCGGGGAGCTGTTTTTT. Protein: CASSFSDFGLAENTGELFF.

This clone came up once. This chain connects TRBV5-6 to TRBJ2-7; 9 bases are a match to TRBD2. The CDR3 totals 15 residues. Per germline, CDR1 SGHDT and CDR2 YYEEEE. V was clipped by 4 bases and J by 5 bases; unmatched bases: 10. The CDR3 reads CASSPAGLAANEQYF. The CDR3 DNA sequence: TGTGCCAGCAGCCCGGCGGGACTAGCCGCCAACGAGCAGTACTTC.

This clone was found once. The chain uses TRBV9 and TRBJ1-2; 7 bases map to TRBD1. This CDR3 has 14 amino acids. Germline CDR1 is SGDLS and CDR2 is YYNGEE. Unmatched junction bases numbered 10, after V lost 3 bases and J lost 8 bases. The CDR3 DNA is TGTGCCAGCAGCGCGTCAGGGGGATCGGGCGGCTACACCTTC. As protein: CASSASGGSGGYTF.

V is TRBV27 and J is TRBJ1-5; 7 nucleotides agree with TRBD1. Germline V gene lookup returns CDR1 MNHEY and CDR2 SMNVEV (reference sequence). The J segment lost 2 bases and the V segment lost 6 bases, leaving 4 bases of the junction unmatched. The CDR3 has 14 residues. Here the CDR3 DNA reads TGTGCCAGCAGCCTAGGGACAGGCAATCAGCCCCAGCATTTT. This gives the protein CASSLGTGNQPQHF.

This clone was seen a handful of times. This rearrangement joins TRBV9 to TRBJ1-4; TRBD1 aligns across 9 bases. Germline CDR1 and CDR2: SGDLS and YYNGEE. Trimming cost V 4 bases and J 9 bases; bases outside gene matches: 10. This CDR3 contains 15 residues. The CDR3 DNA sequence: TGTGCCAGCAGCAGGGGGACAGGGAGGCACCAAAAACTGTTTTTT. Residues: CASSRGTGRHQKLFF.

This clone has a handful of counts. The chain is built from TRBV6-1 and TRBJ1-5, with TRBD1 as a possible D gene (5 bases). Per the germline V gene, CDR1 is MNHNS and CDR2 is SASEGT. The CDR3 runs to 13 residues. V was clipped by 3 bases and J by 11 bases, with 14 bases between them. The CDR3 sequence: CASSDAGLGAQHF. The CDR3 coding sequence is TGTGCCAGCAGTGACGCGGGGTTGGGGGCCCAGCATTTT.